This is a list of T cell receptor beta chains from one sample in a study of identical twins. TCRdb redid the calling of the 5' RACE reads with MiXCR, one entry per CDR3 protein. Of hundreds of thousands of distinct CDR3 sequences listed, approximately 25% are singletons. A further study also used this sample, focusing on T cells expressing NK-cell markers.

Material for sequencing was CD4+ T cells sorted from blood. The receptor set was obtained from a woman aged 18 to 35 in good health. Each CDR3 is given with its conserved first and last residue. Fields, in order: CDR3 protein, CDR3 DNA, clone size, V gene, D gene, J gene. The D gene is left open where the match is weak. Only some rows state a clone size, as once, few, many or a class for expanded clones.

CDR3: CASSYSTSGAYEQYF
DNA: TGTGCCAGCAGTTACTCGACTAGCGGAGCCTACGAGCAGTACTTC
size: few
V: TRBV6-5
D: TRBD2
J: TRBJ2-7

CDR3: CASSRGLRISETQYF
DNA: TGTGCCAGCAGCCGGGGACTAAGAATCAGTGAGACCCAGTACTTC
size: many
V: TRBV7-8
D: TRBD2
J: TRBJ2-5

CDR3: CASSEGQGGNTEAFF
DNA: TGTGCCAGCAGTGAGGGACAGGGGGGGAACACTGAAGCTTTCTTT
size: few
V: TRBV12-3/TRBV12-4
D: TRBD1
J: TRBJ1-1

CDR3: CATSSSTTGTGTEAFF
DNA: TGTGCCACCAGCAGTTCCACTACGGGGACGGGCACTGAAGCTTTCTTT
size: few
V: TRBV15
D: .
J: TRBJ1-1

CDR3: CASSVWEDPRYEQYF
DNA: TGTGCCAGCAGCGTTTGGGAAGACCCTCGCTACGAGCAGTACTTC
size: .
V: TRBV9
D: .
J: TRBJ2-7

CDR3: CSAADRTGFREQYF
DNA: TGCAGTGCTGCAGACAGGACAGGGTTTCGGGAGCAGTACTTC
size: .
V: TRBV20-1
D: TRBD1
J: TRBJ2-7

CDR3: CSAGLAGAYEQYF
DNA: TGCAGTGCCGGACTAGCGGGGGCCTACGAGCAGTACTTC
size: few
V: TRBV20-1
D: TRBD2
J: TRBJ2-7

CDR3: CSANLAGGRGDEQFF
DNA: TGCAGTGCTAATCTGGCGGGGGGGCGTGGCGATGAGCAGTTCTTC
size: few
V: TRBV20-1
D: TRBD2
J: TRBJ2-1

CDR3: CASSRHESGIAGEQFF
DNA: TGTGCCAGCAGCCGCCACGAGAGCGGGATCGCGGGGGAGCAGTTCTTC
size: .
V: TRBV11-3
D: TRBD2
J: TRBJ2-1

CDR3: CASSRDRGGEKLFF
DNA: TGTGCCAGCAGTCGGGACAGGGGAGGTGAAAAACTGTTTTTT
size: .
V: TRBV11-2
D: TRBD1
J: TRBJ1-4

CDR3: CASSLDQHRFLAGGFTGELFF
DNA: TGCGCCAGCAGCTTAGACCAGCACCGTTTTCTAGCGGGAGGGTTCACCGGGGAGCTGTTTTTT
size: .
V: TRBV5-1
D: TRBD2
J: TRBJ2-2

CDR3: CASTQTGSGANVLTF
DNA: TGTGCCAGCACACAAACAGGGTCTGGGGCCAACGTCCTGACTTTC
size: .
V: TRBV6-1
D: .
J: TRBJ2-6

CDR3: CASRDRVFGTGELFF
DNA: TGTGCCAGCCGCGATCGGGTGTTTGGCACCGGGGAGCTGTTTTTT
size: .
V: TRBV6-1
D: .
J: TRBJ2-2

CDR3: CSAPAPTSGATTEQYF
DNA: TGCAGTGCCCCAGCCCCGACTAGCGGGGCCACTACCGAGCAGTACTTC
size: .
V: TRBV20-1
D: TRBD2
J: TRBJ2-7

CDR3: CASSLAPSGIGGGEQFF
DNA: TGTGCCAGCAGCTTAGCGCCCAGCGGGATCGGTGGGGGTGAGCAGTTCTTC
size: .
V: TRBV7-6
D: TRBD2
J: TRBJ2-1

CDR3: CASSYWDRGRNEQFF
DNA: TGTGCCAGCAGTTACTGGGACAGGGGGCGAAATGAGCAGTTCTTC
size: .
V: TRBV6-2/TRBV6-3
D: TRBD1
J: TRBJ2-1

CDR3: CSVLQRVGNEQFF
DNA: TGCAGCGTTCTGCAGCGGGTGGGCAATGAGCAGTTCTTC
size: .
V: TRBV29-1
D: .
J: TRBJ2-1

CDR3: CSVESANGEKLFF
DNA: TGCAGCGTTGAATCAGCCAACGGTGAAAAACTGTTTTTT
size: .
V: TRBV29-1
D: .
J: TRBJ1-4

CDR3: CASSQRGIEAGGLNEQFF
DNA: TGTGCCAGCAGCCAGAGGGGAATCGAAGCGGGGGGGCTCAATGAGCAGTTCTTC
size: .
V: TRBV4-2
D: TRBD2
J: TRBJ2-1

CDR3: CASIPSRGAGGAFF
DNA: TGTGCCAGCATCCCCAGTCGTGGGGCTGGTGGGGCTTTCTTT
size: .
V: TRBV7-9
D: .
J: TRBJ1-1

CDR3: CSDFGANYGYTF
DNA: TGCAGCGATTTCGGGGCTAACTATGGCTACACCTTC
size: few
V: TRBV29-1
D: .
J: TRBJ1-2

CDR3: CASSPSTGSNQPQHF
DNA: TGTGCCAGCAGCCCATCGACTGGGAGCAATCAGCCCCAGCATTTT
size: .
V: TRBV7-6
D: .
J: TRBJ1-5

CDR3: CASSPSGASFDNEQFF
DNA: TGTGCCAGCTCACCGAGCGGGGCCTCTTTTGACAATGAGCAGTTCTTC
size: .
V: TRBV18
D: TRBD2
J: TRBJ2-1

CDR3: CASSHGTGDQPQHF
DNA: TGCGCCAGCAGCCACGGGACAGGGGATCAGCCCCAGCATTTT
size: .
V: TRBV5-1
D: TRBD1
J: TRBJ1-5

CDR3: CSAPDLLAGGSSTDTQYF
DNA: TGCAGTGCTCCAGACCTACTAGCGGGGGGCTCTAGCACAGATACGCAGTATTTT
size: many
V: TRBV20-1
D: TRBD2
J: TRBJ2-3

CDR3: CSARVIERGASTDTQYF
DNA: TGCAGTGCTAGAGTCATCGAGCGGGGGGCCTCCACAGATACGCAGTATTTT
size: few
V: TRBV20-1
D: TRBD2
J: TRBJ2-3

CDR3: CSARLAGAPLFQYF
DNA: TGCAGTGCAAGACTAGCGGGGGCCCCCTTATTCCAGTACTTC
size: .
V: TRBV20-1
D: TRBD2
J: TRBJ2-5

CDR3: CARALGGEYFEQFF
DNA: TGTGCCAGGGCACTTGGGGGGGAATATTTTGAGCAGTTCTTC
size: .
V: TRBV12-3/TRBV12-4
D: TRBD2
J: TRBJ2-1

CDR3: CSAYRASQYF
DNA: TGCAGTGCCTACCGGGCTTCGCAGTACTTC
size: .
V: TRBV20-1
D: .
J: TRBJ2-7

CDR3: CASSVTSGGHTDTQYF
DNA: TGCGCCAGCAGCGTGACTAGCGGGGGCCACACAGATACGCAGTATTTT
size: .
V: TRBV5-1
D: TRBD2
J: TRBJ2-3

CDR3: CASRLGTSLQETQYF
DNA: TGTGCCAGCAGGTTAGGGACTTCATTACAAGAGACCCAGTACTTC
size: once
V: TRBV12-3/TRBV12-4
D: .
J: TRBJ2-5

CDR3: CATSDLCWSELKNTGELFF
DNA: TGTGCCACCAGTGATTTGTGTTGGTCCGAATTGAAAAACACCGGGGAGCTGTTTTTT
size: .
V: TRBV24-1
D: .
J: TRBJ2-2

CDR3: CASNEGRRYEQYF
DNA: TGTGCCAGCAACGAGGGGAGGAGGTACGAGCAGTACTTC
size: .
V: TRBV28
D: .
J: TRBJ2-7

CDR3: CASSQRVLAGNEQYF
DNA: TGTGCCAGCAGCCAGCGTGTCCTAGCGGGAAACGAGCAGTACTTC
size: few
V: TRBV14
D: TRBD2
J: TRBJ2-7

CDR3: CSARVGTGEETQYF
DNA: TGCAGTGCTAGAGTCGGGACAGGGGAAGAGACCCAGTACTTC
size: few
V: TRBV20-1
D: TRBD1
J: TRBJ2-5

CDR3: CSARVGGGNEKLFF
DNA: TGCAGTGCTAGAGTCGGAGGGGGAAATGAAAAACTGTTTTTT
size: .
V: TRBV20-1
D: .
J: TRBJ1-4

CDR3: CASSQLAIAKNIQYF
DNA: TGTGCCAGCAGCCAACTAGCTATAGCCAAAAACATTCAGTACTTC
size: .
V: TRBV6-2/TRBV6-3
D: .
J: TRBJ2-4

CDR3: CASSPTVLAKNIQYF
DNA: TGTGCCAGCAGTCCGACGGTCCTAGCCAAAAACATTCAGTACTTC
size: few
V: TRBV2
D: .
J: TRBJ2-4

CDR3: CASSPPPGGEKLFF
DNA: TGTGCCAGCAGCCCCCCCCCTGGGGGTGAAAAACTGTTTTTT
size: .
V: TRBV12-3/TRBV12-4
D: .
J: TRBJ1-4

CDR3: CAIQSLDTEAFF
DNA: TGTGCCATTCAGTCCCTTGACACTGAAGCTTTCTTT
size: .
V: TRBV10-3
D: .
J: TRBJ1-1

CDR3: CASSPGTHYEQYF
DNA: TGTGCCAGCAGTCCCGGGACCCACTACGAGCAGTACTTC
size: .
V: TRBV28
D: .
J: TRBJ2-7

CDR3: CSVAQGYNSPLHF
DNA: TGCAGCGTTGCACAGGGGTATAATTCACCCCTCCACTTT
size: few
V: TRBV29-1
D: TRBD1
J: TRBJ1-6

CDR3: CASSFNRERGGYTF
DNA: TGTGCCAGCAGCTTCAACAGGGAGCGGGGCGGCTACACCTTC
size: .
V: TRBV7-9
D: .
J: TRBJ1-2

CDR3: CAIGQGGNQPQHF
DNA: TGTGCCATCGGACAGGGAGGCAATCAGCCCCAGCATTTT
size: few
V: TRBV10-3
D: TRBD1
J: TRBJ1-5

CDR3: CASSQEGGLAGSVTGELFF
DNA: TGTGCCAGCAGCCAAGAAGGCGGACTAGCGGGGTCGGTCACCGGGGAGCTGTTTTTT
size: few
V: TRBV4-2
D: TRBD2
J: TRBJ2-2

CDR3: CASSQVGQGNTGELFF
DNA: TGCGCCAGCAGCCAAGTTGGACAGGGGAACACCGGGGAGCTGTTTTTT
size: few
V: TRBV4-3
D: TRBD1
J: TRBJ2-2